These T cell receptor beta chains were read from a single sample in a study of radiotherapy plus CTLA-4 blockade in lung cancer. This table comes from immunoSEQ multiplex PCR, and its TCRdb copy is limited to in-frame clones, with some not included. The sample has about 73,000 clones, around 87% seen once. Here the sequenced sample was peripheral blood, taken from a patient treated with radiotherapy plus ipilimumab. Receptors were obtained from a human donor with non-small cell lung cancer that progressed on radiotherapy plus ipilimumab. Both conserved end residues are part of each CDR3. D genes are given only for firm matches. Rows may omit the clone size; those that give it use once, few, many or a size class.

clone_size j_call d_call v_call cdr3_aa cdr3_nt
NA TRBJ2-1 TRBD2 TRBV10-2 CASSLLAGGNNEQFF TGCGCCAGCAGCTTACTAGCGGGAGGGAACAATGAGCAGTTCTTC
NA TRBJ2-7 TRBD2 TRBV2 CASRESGIGYEQYF TGTGCCAGCAGGGAAAGCGGGATAGGATACGAGCAGTACTTC
NA TRBJ1-1 NA TRBV2 CASSVGFTEAFF TGTGCCAGCAGTGTTGGGTTCACTGAAGCTTTCTTT
NA TRBJ2-5 TRBD1 TRBV5-1 CASSYGTGGGGEAQYF TGCGCCAGCAGCTATGGAACAGGGGGAGGTGGAGAGGCCCAGTACTTC
NA TRBJ2-5 NA TRBV4-1 CASSQDFPGWETQYF TGCGCCAGCAGCCAAGATTTTCCAGGGTGGGAGACCCAGTACTTC
NA TRBJ2-2 TRBD2 TRBV5-1 CASSFVAGGYTGELFF TGCGCCAGCAGCTTTGTTGCGGGAGGGTACACCGGGGAGCTGTTTTTT
NA TRBJ2-5 NA TRBV4-1 CASSQREGEKETQYF TGCGCCAGCAGCCAACGCGAAGGGGAGAAAGAGACCCAGTACTTC
once TRBJ1-1 NA TRBV7-6 CASSLLSGDTEAFF TGTGCCAGCAGCTTGCTTTCGGGGGACACTGAAGCTTTCTTT
NA TRBJ2-1 NA TRBV15 CATSRILSGLNEQFF TGTGCCACCAGCAGAATCCTCTCAGGACTCAATGAGCAGTTCTTC
NA TRBJ2-2 NA TRBV5-4 CASIGVNTGELFF TGTGCCAGCATAGGGGTAAACACCGGGGAGCTGTTTTTT
NA TRBJ2-1 TRBD2 TRBV29-1 CSAELAGVHEQFF TGCAGCGCGGAACTAGCGGGAGTTCATGAGCAGTTCTTC
NA TRBJ2-3 TRBD1 TRBV5-6 CASSFEQGTGADTQYF TGTGCCAGCAGCTTCGAACAGGGGACGGGTGCAGATACGCAGTATTTT
NA TRBJ2-3 NA TRBV2 CASRSGVASSTDTQYF TGTGCCAGCAGGTCCGGGGTAGCGTCTAGCACAGATACGCAGTATTTT
NA TRBJ2-7 TRBD2 TRBV29-1 CSVRLAGAYEQYF TGCAGCGTTCGACTAGCGGGAGCTTACGAGCAGTACTTC
once TRBJ2-3 NA TRBV15 CATSREVSTDTQYF TGTGCCACCAGCAGGGAAGTCTCCACAGATACGCAGTATTTT
NA TRBJ2-5 TRBD2 TRBV5-1 CASSTGLAGYQETQYF TGCGCCAGCAGCACAGGACTAGCGGGTTACCAAGAGACCCAGTACTTC
NA TRBJ2-1 NA TRBV6-5 CASRAPVYNEQFF TGTGCCAGCAGGGCTCCGGTCTACAATGAGCAGTTCTTC
NA TRBJ2-3 TRBD2 TRBV27 CASSFMLAGVRGDTQYF TGTGCCAGCAGTTTCATGCTAGCGGGAGTTCGTGGAGATACGCAGTATTTT
NA TRBJ2-3 NA TRBV27 CASSFDTQYF TGTGCCAGCAGTTTTGATACGCAGTATTTT
NA TRBJ1-2 TRBD1 TRBV28 CASSLPGGFYGYTF TGTGCCAGCAGTTTACCAGGGGGCTTCTATGGCTACACCTTC
NA TRBJ2-1 TRBD2 TRBV5-4 CASRPTGTSGRVVLGEQFF TGTGCCAGCAGACCGACGGGGACTAGCGGGAGGGTGGTATTAGGTGAGCAGTTCTTC
NA TRBJ1-1 NA TRBV18 CASSQGSNTEAFF TGTGCCAGCTCACAGGGCTCTAACACTGAAGCTTTCTTT
NA TRBJ2-7 TRBD2 TRBV10-3 CAISESTLAGHYEQYF TGTGCCATCAGTGAGTCGACACTAGCGGGGCACTACGAGCAGTACTTC
NA TRBJ1-5 TRBD1 TRBV19 CASNRDRNQPQHF TGTGCCAGTAATCGGGACAGAAATCAGCCCCAGCATTTT
once TRBJ2-1 TRBD2 TRBV6-5 CASRRTSGSYNEQFF TGTGCCAGCAGGCGCACTAGCGGGAGTTACAATGAGCAGTTCTTC
NA TRBJ1-1 NA TRBV27 CASSLDTGNTEAFF TGTGCCAGCAGTTTGGACACCGGGAACACTGAGGCTTTCTTT
NA TRBJ1-5 NA TRBV2 CASRGIGQNQPQHF TGTGCCAGCAGGGGAATTGGACAGAATCAGCCCCAGCATTTT
NA TRBJ2-5 TRBD2 TRBV4-2 CASSLNGGEETQYF TGTGCCAGCAGCCTAAACGGGGGGGAGGAGACCCAGTACTTC
NA TRBJ1-2 NA TRBV6-5 CASSYSEGRDYGYTF TGTGCCAGCAGTTATAGTGAGGGGAGAGACTATGGCTACACCTTC
NA TRBJ1-4 TRBD1 TRBV5-1 CASSLRQGRDEKLFF TGCGCCAGCAGCCTGAGACAGGGGCGAGATGAAAAACTGTTTTTT